Below are 26 T cell receptor beta chains sequenced from a single sample in a study of cytomegalovirus exposure and HLA in healthy donors. The PCR employed 60 Vbeta primers together with 13 Jbeta primers. Data came from immunoSEQ multiplex PCR; TCRdb stores just in-frame clones and leaves some out. The sample lists roughly 110,000 clones; about 80% were seen once. The sample comprised PBMCs. The source of these receptors is a man aged 30 to 45 in good health and CMV-seropositive.

The chain is built from TRBV10-2 and TRBJ2-5, with 8 bases lining up with TRBD2. The ends lost 8 bases at V and 1 base at J; junction bases unmatched: 6. The germline V gene has CDR1 WSHSY and CDR2 SAAADI. This CDR3 contains 14 residues. CDR3 coding DNA: TGCGCCAGCCGAGCGGGGGCCCTCCAAGAGACCCAGTACTTC. Its protein product is CASRAGALQETQYF.

This clone was detected a few times. The chain is built from TRBV4-2 and TRBJ1-4; perhaps TRBD1 as D (5 bases). CDR3 length: 16 residues. From germline, CDR1 is LGHNA and CDR2 YNFKEQ. V lost 2 bases and J 2 bases, leaving 12 bases between the germline ends. The CDR3 DNA follows: TGTGCCAGCAGCCAAAAGATAGGGGCTACTAATGAAAAACTGTTTTTT. Protein sequence: CASSQKIGATNEKLFF.

This chain links TRBV2 with TRBJ2-1; a weak D match, TRBD2 (6 bases). This CDR3 spans 13 amino acids. Germline V gene lookup returns CDR1 SNHLY and CDR2 FYNNEI. The V and J ends lost 8 bases and 6 bases respectively, with 14 bases between them. CDR3 DNA: TGTGCCAGCCGCATGGGGGGACTCAATGAGCAGTTCTTC. Translating it yields CASRMGGLNEQFF.

This chain uses TRBV6-6 with TRBJ1-2; the D gene is possibly TRBD1 (5 bases). Germline-derived CDR1 and CDR2 are MNHNY and SVGAGI (reference sequence). The V end lost 8 bases, the J end lost 1 base, and 8 bases lay between the germline ends. The CDR3 consists of 12 residues. CDR3 in DNA: TGTGCCAGCCATCAGGGTAACTATGGCTACACCTTC. It translates to CASHQGNYGYTF.

The chain joins TRBV19 to TRBJ2-5; the match to TRBD1 covers 12 bases. The CDR3 sequence is 16 residues long. V was pared by 2 bases and J by 4 bases, with 5 bases of the junction left unmatched. Germline-derived CDR1 and CDR2 are LNHDA and SQIVND (reference sequence). The CDR3 bases are TGTGCCAGTAGTATAAGGGGACAGGGGGCACGAGAGACCCAGTACTTC. Its protein is CASSIRGQGARETQYF.

Comments on this clone: Because it lacks the conserved phenylalanine or tryptophan at the end, this CDR3 is likely a read error. The V and J genes are TRBV5-1 and TRBJ1-1; 9 nucleotides agree with TRBD1. The V segment lost 5 bases and the J segment 8 bases; nucleotides outside the gene matches: 10. The CDR3 consists of 14 residues. The germline gives CDR1 SGHRS, CDR2 YFSETQ. CDR3 nucleotides: TGCGCCAGCAGTGCATGGACAGGGGAACAGGAAGCTTTCCTT. Translating gives CASSAWTGEQEAFL.

The rearrangement links TRBV18 to TRBJ1-1; 11 bases are a match to TRBD1. CDR1 and CDR2 from the germline V gene are KGHSH and LQKENI. The CDR3 has 14 amino acids. The V gene end was trimmed by 6 bases and the J gene end by 4 bases; junction bases not matched to a gene: 4. CDR3 amino acids: CASSPGTGGTEAFF. CDR3 DNA: TGTGCCAGCTCCCCCGGGACAGGGGGCACTGAAGCTTTCTTT.

The chain recombines TRBV19 with TRBJ1-5; the D gene is possibly TRBD1 (6 bases). V was cut by 1 base and J by 3 bases, with 13 bases left in between. This CDR3 region has 16 residues. Germline values: CDR1 LNHDA, CDR2 SQIVND (reference sequence). CDR3 loop: CASSIVRTAFNQPQHF. CDR3 DNA sequence: TGTGCCAGTAGTATAGTTCGGACAGCCTTCAATCAGCCCCAGCATTTT.

Notes on this clone: The junction does not match germline at one end; this may be a read error. This chain joins TRBV6-1 and TRBJ2-6, with D perhaps matching TRBD1 (6 bases). The CDR3 consists of 20 residues. Germline V CDR1 and CDR2: MNHNS, SASEGT. The CDR3 loop reads CASSEALREGEYSGANGLTF. The CDR3 region has the DNA TGTGCCAGCAGTGAAGCGCTTCGAGAGGGGGAATACTCTGGGGCCAACGGCCTGACTTTC.

The chain has TRBV13 and TRBJ2-1; 10 bases are shared with TRBD2. The CDR3 has 14 residues. The germline V gene has CDR1 PRHDT and CDR2 FYEKMQ (reference sequence). Trimming at V came to 6 bases and at J to 8 bases, leaving 7 bases not matched to a gene. DNA for the CDR3: TGTGCCAGCAGGAAGCGGGGGGGCCGGGATGAGCAGTTCTTC. Protein: CASRKRGGRDEQFF.

This clone was seen only a few times. The chain joins TRBV2 to TRBJ1-2; D is undetermined. The CDR3 is 16 residues long. The V gene's germline CDR1 is SNHLY and CDR2 FYNNEI. Trimming took off 6 bases at V and 0 bases at J, with 17 bases between the two ends. This CDR3 is CASRGIRDWANYGYTF. For the CDR3, the DNA is TGTGCCAGCAGAGGAATAAGAGACTGGGCTAACTATGGCTACACCTTC. Based on the CDR3 plus reference TRBV2 and TRBJ1-2, the full variable domain is EPEVTQTPSHQVTQMGQEVILRCVPISNHLYFYWYRQILGQKVEFLVSFYNNEISEKSEIFDDQFSVERPDGSNFTLKIRSTKLEDSAMYFCASRGIRDWANYGYTFGSGTRLTVV.

The gene calls are TRBV6-1 and TRBJ2-3, with unresolved D. The V end was cut by 2 bases, the J end by 6 bases, with 3 bases between. This CDR3 spans 11 amino acids. CDR1 is MNHNS and CDR2 is SASEGT in the germline V gene. CDR3 sequence: CASSELDTQYF. The CDR3 DNA reads as TGTGCCAGCAGTGAACTGGATACGCAGTATTTT.

On this clone itself: In this CDR3 the conserved last residue, phenylalanine or tryptophan, is missing, so a read error is likely. The chain carries TRBV11-2 and TRBJ1-2; D unclear. Germline-derived CDR1 and CDR2 are SGHAT and FQNNGV. This CDR3 is 15 amino acids long. The CDR3 sequence: CACSLPGRRNYGYTS. The CDR3 DNA is TGTGCCTGCAGCCTACCGGGTAGAAGGAACTATGGCTACACCTCC.

The chain carries TRBV27 and TRBJ1-1, with 8 bases matching TRBD1. The CDR3 covers 15 residues. Germline V gene data show CDR1 as MNHEY and CDR2 as SMNVEV (reference sequence). With V trimmed by 6 bases and J by 4 bases, 10 bases remained unmatched. CDR3 in DNA: TGTGCCAGCAGAGCAAGCAGGGGGCGCGGCACTGAAGCTTTCTTT. This sequence encodes CASRASRGRGTEAFF.

The J gene is TRBJ2-5, the V gene TRBV30; TRBD1 matches 7 bases. The J call may be in error: the DNA end matches TRBJ2-7 better. Germline-derived CDR1 and CDR2 are GTSNPN and SVGIG (reference sequence). The CDR3 extends over 14 amino acids. In DNA, the CDR3 is TGTGCCTGGAGTGAAAGGGGGACAGTACGCGAGCAGTACTTC. The encoded protein is CAWSERGTVREQYF.

This clone came up once. The V gene is TRBV7-9, the J gene TRBJ1-6; 12 bases fit TRBD1. Losses at the gene ends were 5 bases for V and 4 bases for J; bases not matched to a gene: 6. This CDR3 region has 17 residues. Germline V CDR1 and CDR2: SEHNR, FQNEAQ (reference sequence). The CDR3 DNA reads as TGTGCCAGCAGCCCCGGGACAGGGGGCTTATATAATTCACCCCTCCACTTT. It is translated as CASSPGTGGLYNSPLHF. The variable domain in full, with the rest retrieved from reference TRBV7-9 and TRBJ1-6, is DTGVSQNPRHKITKRGQNVTFRCDPISEHNRLYWYRQTLGQGPEFLTYFQNEAQLEKSRLLSDRFSAERPKGSFSTLEIQRTEQGDSAMYLCASSPGTGGLYNSPLHFGNGTRLTVT.

The chain carries TRBV5-6 and TRBJ2-1; no definite D call. The CDR3 contains 14 residues. Germline CDR1 is SGHDT and CDR2 is YYEEEE. V lost 0 bases to trimming and J lost 0 bases, with 4 bases between them. The CDR3 here is CASSLGSSYNEQFF. The DNA for the CDR3 is TGTGCCAGCAGCTTGGGGAGCTCCTACAATGAGCAGTTCTTC.

The chain recombines TRBV9 with TRBJ2-1; 8 nucleotides line up with TRBD2. The CDR3 is 15 residues long. CDR1 and CDR2 from the germline V gene are SGDLS and YYNGEE. V lost 2 bases to trimming and J lost 5 bases; unmatched junction nucleotides: 6. This chain's CDR3 is CASSVGPGGDNEQFF. For the CDR3, the DNA is TGTGCCAGCAGCGTTGGACCGGGGGGGGACAATGAGCAGTTCTTC.

This rearrangement joins TRBV6-4 to TRBJ2-3; 10 bases align to TRBD1. The germline CDR1 and CDR2 sequences are MRHNA and SNTAGT. Losses at the gene ends were 4 bases for V and 3 bases for J; bases not matched to a gene: 10. The CDR3 is 17 amino acids. The chain's CDR3 is CASSGSPTGGMTDTQYF. CDR3 nucleotides: TGTGCCAGCAGTGGGTCACCGACAGGGGGCATGACAGATACGCAGTATTTT.

This clone has only one observation. This chain uses TRBV29-1 with TRBJ1-1; D remains ambiguous. Germline V lookup: CDR1 SQVTM, CDR2 ANQGSEA. CDR3 size: 12 residues. Deletions cut 5 bases from V and 6 bases from J, with 13 bases between. In DNA form, the CDR3 reads TGCAGCGTTTCGGAGCCCGATCCTGAAGCTTTCTTT. This sequence encodes CSVSEPDPEAFF. The whole variable domain, remainder taken from reference TRBV29-1 and TRBJ1-1, is SAVISQKPSRDICQRGTSLTIQCQVDSQVTMMFWYRQQPGQSLTLIATANQGSEATYESGFVIDKFPISRPNLTFSTLTVSNMSPEDSSIYLCSVSEPDPEAFFGQGTRLTVV.

The chain couples TRBV5-8 to TRBJ2-7; 9 bases are shared with TRBD2. The CDR3 contains 17 residues. CDR1 SGHTS and CDR2 YDEGEE come from the germline V gene. The J segment lost 1 base and the V segment lost 0 bases, leaving 8 bases of the junction unmatched. As DNA, the CDR3 is TGTGCCAGCAGCTTGGTTTTTTCTAGCGGGGAGTCCTACGAGCAGTACTTC. Protein: CASSLVFSSGESYEQYF.

The chain has TRBV11-3 and TRBJ2-5, with D possibly TRBD1 on 6 matching bases. Germline CDR1 reads SGHNT; CDR2 reads YENEEA. The CDR3 is made up of 15 amino acids. The V end lost 5 bases, the J end lost 10 bases, and 23 bases lay between the germline ends. Here the CDR3 DNA reads TGTGCCAGCAGCCCACAGACAGGTCCGGGGTTCGGCCAGTACTTC. Protein sequence: CASSPQTGPGFGQYF. Full variable domain (missing parts from reference TRBV11-3 and TRBJ2-5): EAGVVQSPRYKIIEKKQPVAFWCNPISGHNTLYWYLQNLGQGPELLIRYENEEAVDDSQLPKDRFSAERLKGVDSTLKIQPAELGDSAVYLCASSPQTGPGFGQYFGPGTRLLVL.

The chain joins TRBV5-6 to TRBJ2-7, with D possibly being TRBD2 (5 bases). V shed 3 bases and J shed 7 bases, with 14 bases lying between them. This CDR3 contains 13 residues. Per germline, CDR1 SGHDT and CDR2 YYEEEE. This CDR3 reads CASSWIRGLEQYF. The CDR3 coding sequence is TGTGCCAGCAGCTGGATCCGCGGGCTGGAGCAGTACTTC.

This clone was found once. J is TRBJ1-2 and V is TRBV30; 8 bases match TRBD1. Germline trimming cut 4 bases from V and 6 bases from J; bases unmatched to any gene: 4. Per germline, CDR1 GTSNPN and CDR2 SVGIG (reference sequence). The CDR3 totals 12 residues. The CDR3 DNA is TGTGCCTGGACAGGGGGCCTAGATGGCTACACCTTC. Residues: CAWTGGLDGYTF.

The chain links TRBV11-3 to TRBJ2-1; 7 bases agree with TRBD1. The CDR3 sequence is 15 residues long. V gave up 2 bases and J gave up 9 bases; unmatched junction bases: 10. Germline V gene sequence: CDR1 SGHNT, CDR2 YENEEA. CDR3 sequence reads: CASSLRTGASREQFF. For the CDR3, the DNA is TGTGCCAGCAGCTTACGGACAGGTGCGTCCCGTGAGCAGTTCTTC.

The V gene is TRBV6-5, the J gene TRBJ1-1; D is unclear. Germline CDR1 is MNHEY and CDR2 is SVGAGI. The length of the CDR3 is 16 residues. Trimming left V 0 bases short and J 4 bases short, with 15 bases between. Here the CDR3 reads CASSYSIGTPGTEAFF. The DNA of the CDR3 is TGTGCCAGCAGTTACTCGATTGGCACACCGGGCACTGAAGCTTTCTTT.